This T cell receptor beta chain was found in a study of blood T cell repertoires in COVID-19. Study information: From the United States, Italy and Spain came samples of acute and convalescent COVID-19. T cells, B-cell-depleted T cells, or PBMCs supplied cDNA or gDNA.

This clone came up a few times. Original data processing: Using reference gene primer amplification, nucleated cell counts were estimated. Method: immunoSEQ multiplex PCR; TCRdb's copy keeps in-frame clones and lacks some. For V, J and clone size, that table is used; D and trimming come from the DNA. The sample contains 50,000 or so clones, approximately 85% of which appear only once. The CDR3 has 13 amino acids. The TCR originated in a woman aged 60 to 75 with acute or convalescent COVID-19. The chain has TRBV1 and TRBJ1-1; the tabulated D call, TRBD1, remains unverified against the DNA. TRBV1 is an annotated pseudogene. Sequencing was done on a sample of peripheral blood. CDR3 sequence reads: CTSRQQGSTEAFF. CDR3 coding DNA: TGCACCAGCAGGCAACAGGGGAGCACTGAAGCTTTCTTT.